Shown below are 2 T cell receptor beta chains from a single sample sequenced in a study of blood T cell repertoires in COVID-19. Data came from immunoSEQ multiplex PCR; TCRdb stores just in-frame clones and leaves some out. The table has a few hundred thousand clones, 88% seen once; the top ten hold more than 8.5%. Input material: peripheral blood. The receptor source for this set is a woman between 65 and 79 years old with COVID-19, enrolled during active disease.

With regard to this clone: At one end, the junction sequence differs from germline, possibly due to a read error. The chain links TRBV7-7 to TRBJ2-1; 9 bases line up with TRBD1. CDR3 size: 15 residues. Per the germline V gene, CDR1 is SSHAT and CDR2 is FNYEAQ (reference sequence). CDR3 sequence reads: CASSQGTGTHNEQFF. In nucleotides, the CDR3 is TGTGCTAGCAGCCAAGGGACAGGGACTCACAATGAGCAGTTCTTC.

The V gene is TRBV18, the J gene TRBJ2-5; no clear D gene. CDR1 and CDR2 from the germline V gene are KGHSH and LQKENI. The CDR3 runs 12 residues. V lost 3 bases to trimming and J lost 5 bases, with 7 bases between them. CDR3 nucleotides: TGTGCCAGCTCACCGGCTTTGGAGACCCAGTACTTC. It is translated as CASSPALETQYF.